The T cell receptor (beta chain) under discussion was sequenced for a study of blood T cell repertoires in COVID-19. Study details: Collection of acute and convalescent COVID-19 samples took place in the United States, Italy and Spain. Sources were T cells, B-cell-depleted T cells, or PBMCs; the material itself was cDNA or gDNA.

Trimming cost V 0 bases and J 12 bases, with 8 bases left between them. The CDR3 sequence is 11 residues long. Per germline, CDR1 GTSNPN and CDR2 SVGIG (reference sequence). Authors' methods: Counts of nucleated cells, estimated from reference gene primer amplification, were obtained. TCRdb's copy holds only in-frame clones and misses some; the assay was immunoSEQ multiplex PCR. V, J and clone size reflect that table, while D and trimming were determined from the DNA. The table includes about 120,000 clones, 80% to 90% detected once. The J gene is TRBJ1-4, the V gene TRBV30, with a possible D match to TRBD1 (5 bases). The receptor was derived from a man aged 65 to 85 with active or convalescent COVID-19. The specimen was peripheral blood. DNA of the CDR3: TGTGCCTGGAGTGTTAGGGGTGAACTGTTTTTT. This gives the protein CAWSVRGELFF.